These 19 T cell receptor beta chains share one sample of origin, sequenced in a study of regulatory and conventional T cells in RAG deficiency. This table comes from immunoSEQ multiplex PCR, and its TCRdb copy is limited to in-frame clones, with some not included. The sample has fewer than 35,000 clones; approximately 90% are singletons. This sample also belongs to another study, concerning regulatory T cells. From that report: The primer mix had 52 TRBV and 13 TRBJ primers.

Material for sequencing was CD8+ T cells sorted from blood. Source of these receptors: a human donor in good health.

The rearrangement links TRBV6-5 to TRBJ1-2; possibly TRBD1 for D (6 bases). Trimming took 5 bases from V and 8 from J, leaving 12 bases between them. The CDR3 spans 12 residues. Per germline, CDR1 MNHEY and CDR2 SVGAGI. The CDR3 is CASSTGRGGYTF. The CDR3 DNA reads TGTGCCAGCAGTACAGGGAGGGGGGGCTACACCTTC.

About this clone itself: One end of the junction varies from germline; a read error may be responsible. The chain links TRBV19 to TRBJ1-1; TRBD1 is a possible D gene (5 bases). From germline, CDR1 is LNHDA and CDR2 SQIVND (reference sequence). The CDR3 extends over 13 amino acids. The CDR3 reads CASSMGLGTEALF. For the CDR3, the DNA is TGTGCCAGTAGTATGGGGCTGGGCACTGAAGCTCTCTTT.

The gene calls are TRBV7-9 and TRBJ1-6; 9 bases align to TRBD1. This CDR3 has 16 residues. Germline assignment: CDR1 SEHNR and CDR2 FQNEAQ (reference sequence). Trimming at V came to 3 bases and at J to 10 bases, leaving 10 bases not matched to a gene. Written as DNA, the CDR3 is TGTGCCAGCAGCTTGGTGGGACAGGGTAGTTTCTCACCCCTCCACTTT. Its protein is CASSLVGQGSFSPLHF.

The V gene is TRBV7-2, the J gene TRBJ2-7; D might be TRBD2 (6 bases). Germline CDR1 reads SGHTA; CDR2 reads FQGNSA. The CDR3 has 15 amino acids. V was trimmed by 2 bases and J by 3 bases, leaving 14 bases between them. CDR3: CASSLIGLAIYEQYF. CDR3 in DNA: TGTGCCAGCAGCTTAATAGGTCTAGCGATCTACGAGCAGTACTTC.

The CDR3 spells CSVATGSGSGEQFF. In DNA, the CDR3 is TGCAGCGTTGCTACAGGGTCGGGTTCTGGTGAGCAGTTCTTC. This rearrangement joins TRBV29-1 to TRBJ2-1, with a weak D call TRBD1 (6 bases). Germline V gene lookup returns CDR1 SQVTM and CDR2 ANQGSEA. V dropped 4 bases and J dropped 9 bases, with 19 bases sitting between them. The CDR3 spans 14 residues.

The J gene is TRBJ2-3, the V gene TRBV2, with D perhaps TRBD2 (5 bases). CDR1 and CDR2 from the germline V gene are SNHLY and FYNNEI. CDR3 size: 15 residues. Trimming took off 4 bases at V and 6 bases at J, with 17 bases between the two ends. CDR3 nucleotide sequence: TGTGCCAGCAGTGTTTTGTCGGGGAGATACGATACGCAGTATTTT. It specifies CASSVLSGRYDTQYF.

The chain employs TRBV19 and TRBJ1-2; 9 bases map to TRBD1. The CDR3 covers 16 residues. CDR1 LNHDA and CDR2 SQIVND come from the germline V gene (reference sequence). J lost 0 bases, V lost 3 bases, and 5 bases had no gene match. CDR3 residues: CASSITGGQSNYGYTF. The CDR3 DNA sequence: TGTGCCAGTAGTATCACAGGGGGCCAATCTAACTATGGCTACACCTTC.

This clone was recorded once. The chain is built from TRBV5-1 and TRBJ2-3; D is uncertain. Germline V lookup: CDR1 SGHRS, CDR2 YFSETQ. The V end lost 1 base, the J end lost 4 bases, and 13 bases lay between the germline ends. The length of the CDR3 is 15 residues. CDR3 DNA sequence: TGCGCCAGCAGCTTGATTGGCGGTAGGGCAGATACGCAGTATTTT. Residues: CASSLIGGRADTQYF. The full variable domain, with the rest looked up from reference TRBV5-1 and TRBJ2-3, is KAGVTQTPRYLIKTRGQQVTLSCSPISGHRSVSWYQQTPGQGLQFLFEYFSETQRNKGNFPGRFSGRQFSNSRSEMNVSTLELGDSALYLCASSLIGGRADTQYFGPGTRLTVL.

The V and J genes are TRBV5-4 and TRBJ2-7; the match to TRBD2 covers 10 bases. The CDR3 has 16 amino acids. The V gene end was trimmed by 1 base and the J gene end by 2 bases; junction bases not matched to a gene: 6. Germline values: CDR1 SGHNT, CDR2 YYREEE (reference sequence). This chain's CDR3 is CASSLSSGSFPYEQYF. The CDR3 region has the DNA TGTGCCAGCAGCTTGTCTAGCGGGAGCTTTCCCTACGAGCAGTACTTC.

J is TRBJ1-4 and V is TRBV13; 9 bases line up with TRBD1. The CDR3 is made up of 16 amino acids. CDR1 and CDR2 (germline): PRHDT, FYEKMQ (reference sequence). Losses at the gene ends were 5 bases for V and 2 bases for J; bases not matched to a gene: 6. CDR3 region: CASSPRDRATNEKLFF. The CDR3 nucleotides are TGTGCCAGCAGCCCCAGGGACAGGGCTACTAATGAAAAACTGTTTTTT.

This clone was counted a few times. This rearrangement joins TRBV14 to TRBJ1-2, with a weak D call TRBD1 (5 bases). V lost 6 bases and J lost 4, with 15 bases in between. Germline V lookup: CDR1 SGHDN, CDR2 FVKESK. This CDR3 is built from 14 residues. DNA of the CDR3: TGTGCCAGCAGTCCGGCAGGGTGGATCTATGGCTACACCTTC. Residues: CASSPAGWIYGYTF.

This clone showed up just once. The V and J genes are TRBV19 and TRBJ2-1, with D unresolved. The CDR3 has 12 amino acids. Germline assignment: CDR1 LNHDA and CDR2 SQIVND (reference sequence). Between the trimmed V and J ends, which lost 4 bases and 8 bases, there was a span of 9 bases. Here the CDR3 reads CASSRGRDEQFF. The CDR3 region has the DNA TGTGCCAGTAGTAGAGGTCGGGATGAGCAGTTCTTC.

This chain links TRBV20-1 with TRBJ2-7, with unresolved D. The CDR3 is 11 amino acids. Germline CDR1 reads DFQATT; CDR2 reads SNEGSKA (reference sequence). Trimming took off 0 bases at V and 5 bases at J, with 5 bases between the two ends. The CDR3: CSARDPNEQYF. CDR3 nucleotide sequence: TGCAGTGCTAGAGATCCGAACGAGCAGTACTTC.

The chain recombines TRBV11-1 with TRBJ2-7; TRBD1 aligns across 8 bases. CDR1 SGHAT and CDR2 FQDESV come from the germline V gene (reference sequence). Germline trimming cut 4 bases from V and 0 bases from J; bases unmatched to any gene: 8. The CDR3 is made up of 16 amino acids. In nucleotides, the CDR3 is TGTGCCAGCAGCTGGGGCGACAGGGGCCCCTCCTACGAGCAGTACTTC. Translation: CASSWGDRGPSYEQYF.

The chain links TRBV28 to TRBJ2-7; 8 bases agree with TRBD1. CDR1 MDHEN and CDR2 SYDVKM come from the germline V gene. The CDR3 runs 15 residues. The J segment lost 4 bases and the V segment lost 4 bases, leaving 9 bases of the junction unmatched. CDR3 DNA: TGTGCCAGCAGTTCCTTGACAGGGGTAAGATACGAGCAGTACTTC. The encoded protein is CASSSLTGVRYEQYF.

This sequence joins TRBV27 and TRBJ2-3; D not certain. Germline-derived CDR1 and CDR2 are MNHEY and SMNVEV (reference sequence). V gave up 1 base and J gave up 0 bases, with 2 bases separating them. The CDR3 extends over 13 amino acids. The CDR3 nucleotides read TGTGCCAGCAGTTTATGGAGCACAGATACGCAGTATTTT. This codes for CASSLWSTDTQYF.

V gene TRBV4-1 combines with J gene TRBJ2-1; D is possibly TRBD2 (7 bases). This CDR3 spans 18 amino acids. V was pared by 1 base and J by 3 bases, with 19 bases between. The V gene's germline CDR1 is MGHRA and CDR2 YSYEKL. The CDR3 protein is CASSQGSGGIGVYNEQFF. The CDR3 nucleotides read TGCGCCAGCAGCCAAGGGTCGGGGGGCATTGGGGTCTACAATGAGCAGTTCTTC.

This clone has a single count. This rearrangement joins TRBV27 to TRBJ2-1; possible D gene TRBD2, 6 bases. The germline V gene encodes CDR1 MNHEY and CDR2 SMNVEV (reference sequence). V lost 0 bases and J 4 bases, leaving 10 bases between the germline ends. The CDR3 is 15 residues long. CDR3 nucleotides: TGTGCCAGCAGTTTATCCCGGACTACTTACAATGAGCAGTTCTTC. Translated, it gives CASSLSRTTYNEQFF.

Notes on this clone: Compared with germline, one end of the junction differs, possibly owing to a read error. The CDR3: CASSPGGGYSNQPQHF. Here the CDR3 DNA reads TGTGCCAGCAGCCCCGGTGGGGGTTATAGCAATCAGCCCCAGCATTTT. This chain connects TRBV4-1 to TRBJ1-5; tentatively, D is TRBD1 (5 bases). CDR3 size: 16 residues. In germline, CDR1 is MGHRA, CDR2 YSYEKL.